Below, 16 T cell receptor beta chains from the same sample are listed, as sequenced in a study of cytotoxic CD8 clonotypes in ibrutinib-treated CLL (dated by TCRdb to about 2021). Libraries were built with the immunoSEQ multiplex PCR assay. The clones in this table, taken by TCRdb from immuneACCESS, are in-frame only. Not every clone is retained; where verified, under half of the shortfall comes from an unresolved V gene, and the cause of the rest is unknown. A total of tens of thousands of clones appear in this sample, approximately 51% of them only once. Together, the top ten hold approximately 19% of the sample. The specimen was PBMCs, collected before ibrutinib treatment. The receptors here all came from a human donor with chronic lymphocytic leukemia.

There are a few counts of this clone. This sequence joins TRBV10-3 and TRBJ2-3, with D possibly matching TRBD2 (6 bases). Germline V gene lookup returns CDR1 ENHRY and CDR2 SYGVKD. This CDR3 spans 16 amino acids. The V gene lost 2 bases and the J gene lost 1 base, with 13 bases spanning the gap. In nucleotides, the CDR3 is TGTGCCATCAGTGAGCCGCGGGGTGGGGGCACAGATACGCAGTATTTT. Translation: CAISEPRGGGTDTQYF.

This clone is judged medium-sized. A read error may produce the germline difference seen at one junction end. The same CDR3 arises from other DNA sequences in this sample as well. The chain has TRBV5-1 and TRBJ2-7; 8 bases are a match to TRBD2. The CDR3 loop spans 14 amino acids. Germline-derived CDR1 and CDR2 are SGHRS and YFSETQ. CDR3 bases: TGTGCCAGCAGCCCCGGGAGGGGGTCTCGCGAGCAGTACTTC. Translated, it gives CASSPGRGSREQYF.

The chain uses TRBV5-5 and TRBJ1-4; D call uncertain. Germline assignment: CDR1 SGHKS and CDR2 YYEKEE (reference sequence). The CDR3 has 15 residues. Trimming pared 3 bases from V and 1 base from J, leaving 10 bases between. The CDR3 DNA reads TGTGCCAGCAGCTGGACGGCTCAAACTAATGAAAAACTGTTTTTT. Amino acid sequence: CASSWTAQTNEKLFF.

This CDR3 is CASSLDRTTGELFF. Here the CDR3 DNA reads TGTGCCAGCAGCTTAGATCGGACAACCGGGGAGCTGTTTTTT. The chain employs TRBV11-2 and TRBJ2-2, with a possible D match to TRBD1 (5 bases). CDR1 is SGHAT, CDR2 FQNNGV, per germline. V was shortened by 0 bases and J by 5 bases, with 7 bases between the two germline ends. There are 14 residues in the CDR3.

This clone was seen more than once but under ten times. The rearrangement links TRBV7-9 to TRBJ2-5, with 8 nucleotides matching TRBD2. The CDR3 covers 14 residues. Per germline, CDR1 SEHNR and CDR2 FQNEAQ (reference sequence). The J segment lost 5 bases and the V segment lost 5 bases, leaving 7 bases of the junction unmatched. The CDR3 coding sequence is TGTGCCAGCAGCCTCGGGGGGGCGTGGGAGACCCAGTACTTC. Protein: CASSLGGAWETQYF.

V and J are TRBV19 and TRBJ1-4; D call uncertain. The ends were cut back, 7 bases at V and 4 bases at J, with 16 bases in the middle. This CDR3 region has 15 residues. Per the germline V gene, CDR1 is LNHDA and CDR2 is SQIVND (reference sequence). CDR3 region: CASTARRTFNEKLFF. Here the CDR3 DNA reads TGTGCCAGTACCGCGAGACGTACCTTTAATGAAAAACTGTTTTTT. Looking up the rest from reference TRBV19 and TRBJ1-4 gives the full variable domain: DGGITQSPKYLFRKEGQNVTLSCEQNLNHDAMYWYRQDPGQGLRLIYYSQIVNDFQKGDIAEGYSVSREKKESFPLTVTSAQKNPTAFYLCASTARRTFNEKLFFGSGTQLSVL.

In this sample, this clone turned up a few times. The V gene is TRBV2, the J gene TRBJ1-2; D is ambiguous. The CDR3 totals 13 residues. Per germline, CDR1 SNHLY and CDR2 FYNNEI. The ends were cut back, 2 bases at V and 6 bases at J, with 10 bases in the middle. DNA for the CDR3: TGTGCCAGCAGTGAACTCGGAGGGAATGGCTACACCTTC. Its protein product is CASSELGGNGYTF.

The J gene is TRBJ1-2, the V gene TRBV7-2, with 11 bases aligning to TRBD1. The trim removed 1 base at V and 6 bases at J, leaving 1 base unmatched. The CDR3 has 14 amino acids. Germline assignment: CDR1 SGHTA and CDR2 FQGNSA. CDR3 nucleotide sequence: TGTGCCAGCAGCTTAGGGGGACAGGGGGATGGCTACACCTTC. Amino acid sequence: CASSLGGQGDGYTF.

This clone has ten or more counts. The gene calls are TRBV19 and TRBJ2-1; D might be TRBD1 or TRBD2, each matching 5 bases. The CDR3 has 17 residues. CDR1 and CDR2 (germline): LNHDA, SQIVND (reference sequence). Trimming took 7 bases from V and 7 from J, leaving 26 bases between them. The CDR3 protein is CASTKVRDGQLPNEQFF. The CDR3 DNA follows: TGTGCCAGTACCAAGGTAAGGGACGGCCAACTCCCGAATGAGCAGTTCTTC.

This clone was observed a handful of times. This chain connects TRBV19 to TRBJ1-1; 9 bases map to TRBD1. J lost 5 bases, V lost 5 bases, and 9 bases had no gene match. In germline, CDR1 is LNHDA, CDR2 SQIVND (reference sequence). The CDR3 contains 15 residues. The CDR3 protein is CASSRDRVSTTEAFF. The CDR3, as DNA: TGTGCCAGTAGTCGGGACAGGGTCTCGACGACTGAAGCTTTCTTT. Combining the CDR3 with reference TRBV19 and TRBJ1-1 gives the whole variable domain DGGITQSPKYLFRKEGQNVTLSCEQNLNHDAMYWYRQDPGQGLRLIYYSQIVNDFQKGDIAEGYSVSREKKESFPLTVTSAQKNPTAFYLCASSRDRVSTTEAFFGQGTRLTVV.

V usage is TRBV5-4 and J usage is TRBJ1-4, with 7 bases that match TRBD1. Germline V gene lookup returns CDR1 SGHNT and CDR2 YYREEE (reference sequence). Trimming cost V 0 bases and J 4 bases; bases outside gene matches: 3. The CDR3 is made up of 15 amino acids. CDR3 sequence: CASSLAGQINEKLFF. The CDR3 bases are TGTGCCAGCAGCTTGGCGGGACAGATTAATGAAAAACTGTTTTTT.

This clone showed up just once. The rearrangement uses TRBV28 and TRBJ1-2; maybe TRBD1 (6 bases). With 1 base removed from V and 1 base from J, the gap between germline ends came to 10 bases. Per germline, CDR1 MDHEN and CDR2 SYDVKM. The CDR3 contains 15 residues. CDR3 sequence: CASSLLAGVNYGYTF. For the CDR3, the DNA is TGTGCCAGCAGTTTATTGGCAGGGGTTAACTATGGCTACACCTTC.

Only a few counts were recorded for this clone. J is TRBJ2-2 and V is TRBV14; no clear D gene. Between the trimmed V and J ends, which lost 6 bases and 5 bases, there was a span of 7 bases. Germline loops: CDR1 SGHDN, CDR2 FVKESK. The CDR3 runs 12 residues. CDR3 nucleotides: TGTGCCAGCAGTCATTTTACCGGGGAGCTGTTTTTT. This encodes CASSHFTGELFF.

This clone has more than one count but fewer than ten. The rearrangement joins TRBV5-6 to TRBJ1-2; perhaps TRBD1 as D (6 bases). Trimming cost V 4 bases and J 5 bases, with 9 bases left between them. CDR1 is SGHDT and CDR2 is YYEEEE in the germline V gene. The CDR3 totals 12 residues. The CDR3 nucleotides read TGTGCCAGCAGCATAGGACAGTATGGCTACACCTTC. Translation: CASSIGQYGYTF.

In this sample, this clone turned up a few times. V and J are TRBV19 and TRBJ1-6, with D unclear. Trimming cost V 5 bases and J 15 bases, with 26 bases left between them. The CDR3 is made up of 16 amino acids. CDR1 is LNHDA, CDR2 SQIVND, per germline (reference sequence). Here the CDR3 reads CASSPRTARINLDLHF. CDR3 in DNA: TGTGCCAGTAGTCCTAGGACCGCCAGAATCAATTTAGACCTCCACTTT. Full variable domain (remainder filled in from reference TRBV19 and TRBJ1-6): DGGITQSPKYLFRKEGQNVTLSCEQNLNHDAMYWYRQDPGQGLRLIYYSQIVNDFQKGDIAEGYSVSREKKESFPLTVTSAQKNPTAFYLCASSPRTARINLDLHFGNGTRLTVT.

The CDR3 region is CASSRWGGTDTQYF. DNA for the CDR3: TGTGCCAGCAGCCGTTGGGGGGGCACAGATACGCAGTATTTT. V gene TRBV7-9 combines with J gene TRBJ2-3; D is possibly TRBD2 (6 bases). This CDR3 is built from 14 residues. The V end lost 5 bases, the J end lost 1 base, and 10 bases lay between the germline ends. In germline, CDR1 is SEHNR, CDR2 FQNEAQ (reference sequence). Looking up the rest from reference TRBV7-9 and TRBJ2-3 gives the full variable domain: DTGVSQNPRHKITKRGQNVTFRCDPISEHNRLYWYRQTLGQGPEFLTYFQNEAQLEKSRLLSDRFSAERPKGSFSTLEIQRTEQGDSAMYLCASSRWGGTDTQYFGPGTRLTVL.